What follows describes a single T cell receptor beta chain. Its antigen is as yet unknown. The CDR3 has 13 residues. The germline gives CDR1 MNHEY, CDR2 SVGEGT. The V segment lost 4 bases and the J segment 2 bases; nucleotides outside the gene matches: 1. The entry originates in a study of T cell responses to AZD1222 COVID-19 vaccine. Sequencing used immunoSEQ multiplex PCR; TCRdb keeps in-frame clones, though not all of them. The sample holds around 99,000 clones, over 80% seen once. Regarding the study as a whole: Donor demographics were predominantly white British with a female majority; clonal diversity may be underestimated. When two AZD1222 doses had been given, Spike-specific TCR breadth and depth rose.

The chain employs TRBV6-2 or TRBV6-3 and TRBJ1-2; 7 bases are a match to TRBD1. Here the sequenced sample was peripheral blood, taken 28 days after the second AZD1222 dose. This clonotype was obtained from an adult who received the AZD1222 COVID-19 vaccine. The CDR3 DNA reads as TGTGCCAGCAGTTTGACAGGGAACTATGGCTACACCTTC. This translates into CASSLTGNYGYTF.